The T cell receptor beta chain under discussion was sequenced for a study of shared clonotypes between healthy human individuals (dated by TCRdb to the early 2020s). Background for the entire study: A few men and a couple of women, aged 18 to 49 years, made up the cohort. Blood TCR repertoires of several healthy adults were deeply sequenced to estimate repertoire size and the extent of clonotype sharing between individuals. Libraries were prepared and TCR repertoires were sequenced by different laboratories using diverse techniques, in order to increase sequencing depth and limit assay-specific biases. Each donor's leukapheresis produced roughly between roughly 0.85 and 10 billion PBMCs. On the study overall, not on this receptor specifically: Sampling was limited to blood, and TCR repertoires in tissue likely differ from TCR repertoires in blood. Pairwise subsampling led to the expectation that sequencing depth would affect the degree of clonotype sharing among donors. The genetic and exposure-history diversity represented was limited by the small number of donors.

Donors were healthy HIV-negative adults with no recently reported acute infections or vaccinations. Every donor was a Caucasian adult residing in Nashville, Tennessee, USA. For unsorted samples, about 90 million PBMCs were counted and genomic DNA was extracted with the QIAamp DNA Blood Mini kit. Blood was obtained by leukapheresis, after which PBMCs were separated by Ficoll-Histopaque density gradient centrifugation and cryopreserved in liquid nitrogen vapor phase. This clone has just a few counts. Which antigen it targets is not known. Per-nucleotide qualities are absent, and no much larger clonotype sits a single base away. For CDR1 and CDR2, the germline V gene lists SGHRS and YFSETQ. From the cysteine up to the phenylalanine, the CDR3 has a length of 14 residues. Only the CDR3 portion is preserved as DNA: 42 bases, with reading frame beginning at the first base. V lost 1 base and J lost 5 bases; the stretch between them is 7 bases long.

Using the deep immunoSEQ assay, TCR CDR3 regions were amplified from genomic DNA by multiplex PCR. Genomic DNA extracted from each cell subset was distributed evenly over all wells of several immunoSEQ 96-well plates, and each plate served as one replicate. For unsorted PBMC, around 330 ng genomic DNA, equal to approximately 30,000 T cell genomes, was loaded into each replicate PCR. Genomic DNA from unsorted PBMC was sequenced over ten immunoSEQ deep assay plates. Purified libraries were measured with a Qubit 3.0 fluorometer, size-checked on a Bioanalyzer 2100, and measured again with the KAPA Library Quantification kit. A separate single-read 150-cycle Illumina NextSeq 550 flow cell was used to sequence each immunoSEQ 96-well plate. The original pipeline was this. Because the immunoSEQ output included only junctional sequences and no quality scores, the filtering could not be the same as the filtering used for full-length reads. To assign V/J genes and CDR3, sequences were annotated against IMGT germline references using PyIR, a Python wrapper for IgBLAST v1.9. Reads were removed for weak V/J assignments (E-value above 1e-6), missing CDR3, stop codons, out-of-frame junctions, or ambiguous translated residues. V3J clonotypes were defined by identical inferred V gene, J gene, and CDR3 amino acid sequence. To compute the percentage overlap between repertoires, the number of shared unique clonotypes was divided by the size of the smaller repertoire. Repertoire richness was assessed with RTK rarefaction, the Chao1 estimator, and Recon v2.1 estimates of unobserved clonotypes. This immuneACCESS table, as held by TCRdb, lists in-frame sequences with V and J called but not all clones. Of the missing ones, under half trace to an unresolved V gene in checked studies; the others have no known cause. Clonal size and the V and J genes are those of that table, whereas D and trimming came from the DNA. Here the sample has hundreds of thousands of clones; about 80% occur a single time. Around 12% of the sample rests with the top ten.

The V and J segments used are TRBV5-1 and TRBJ1-6; a tentative D call is TRBD1 (5 bases match). Sequencing input: PBMCs. The sequence was collected from a middle-aged woman in good health. Some clones in this sample may be carry-over from other donors' samples. The sequence in DNA is TGCGCCAGCAGCTTGCGGGGGAATAATTCACCCCTCCACTTT. The translation is CASSLRGNNSPLHF.